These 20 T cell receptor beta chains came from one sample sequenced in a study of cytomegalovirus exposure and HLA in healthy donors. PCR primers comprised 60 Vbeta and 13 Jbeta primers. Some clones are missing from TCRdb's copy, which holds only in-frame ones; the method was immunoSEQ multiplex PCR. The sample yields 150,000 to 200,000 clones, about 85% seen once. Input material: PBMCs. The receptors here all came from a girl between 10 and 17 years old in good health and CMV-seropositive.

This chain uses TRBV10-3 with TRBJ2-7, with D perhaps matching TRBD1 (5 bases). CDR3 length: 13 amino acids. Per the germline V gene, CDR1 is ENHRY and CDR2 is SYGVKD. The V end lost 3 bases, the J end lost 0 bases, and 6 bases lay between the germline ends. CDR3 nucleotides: TGTGCCATCAGTGAAGGGGTCTCCTACGAGCAGTACTTC. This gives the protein CAISEGVSYEQYF.

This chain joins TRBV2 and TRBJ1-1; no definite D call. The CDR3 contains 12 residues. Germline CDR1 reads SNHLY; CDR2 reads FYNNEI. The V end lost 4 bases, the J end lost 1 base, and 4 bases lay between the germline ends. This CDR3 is CASSVWNTEAFF. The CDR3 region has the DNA TGTGCCAGCAGTGTATGGAACACTGAAGCTTTCTTT.

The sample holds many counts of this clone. CDR3 sequence reads: CASSPVSGLAGGSYNEQFF. The CDR3 nucleotides are TGTGCCAGCAGCCCCGTATCGGGACTAGCGGGAGGGTCTTACAATGAGCAGTTCTTC. The rearrangement links TRBV9 to TRBJ2-1; 16 nucleotides match TRBD2. The CDR3 contains 19 residues. V was clipped by 4 bases and J by 4 bases; unmatched bases: 11. The germline V gene has CDR1 SGDLS and CDR2 YYNGEE.

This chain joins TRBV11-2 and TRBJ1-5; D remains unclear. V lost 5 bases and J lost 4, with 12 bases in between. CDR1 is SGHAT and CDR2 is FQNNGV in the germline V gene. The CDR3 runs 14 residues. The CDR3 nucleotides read TGTGCCAGCAGCCCCGGAGTGACTAATCAGCCCCAGCATTTT. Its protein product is CASSPGVTNQPQHF.

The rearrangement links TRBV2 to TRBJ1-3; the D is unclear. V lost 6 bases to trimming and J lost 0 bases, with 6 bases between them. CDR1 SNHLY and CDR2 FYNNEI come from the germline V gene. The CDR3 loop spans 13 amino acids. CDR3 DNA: TGTGCCAGCAGGATCAGCTCTGGAAACACCATATATTTT. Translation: CASRISSGNTIYF.

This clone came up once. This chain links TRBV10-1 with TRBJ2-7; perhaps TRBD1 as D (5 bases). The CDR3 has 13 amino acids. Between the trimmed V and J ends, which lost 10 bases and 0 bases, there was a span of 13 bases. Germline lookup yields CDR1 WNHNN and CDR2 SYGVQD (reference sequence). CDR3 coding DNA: TGCGCCACCCATGGGGCAGACTCCTACGAGCAGTACTTC. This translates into CATHGADSYEQYF.

The CDR3 nucleotides are TGTGCTAGTGGTAGGGGTGGGAACACTGAAGCTTTCTTT. This gives the protein CASGRGGNTEAFF. This chain connects TRBV12-5 to TRBJ1-1, with D possibly being TRBD1 (5 bases). Trimming took off 5 bases at V and 1 base at J, with 8 bases between the two ends. Germline V gene data show CDR1 as LGHNT and CDR2 as FRNRAP. The CDR3 length is 13 residues.

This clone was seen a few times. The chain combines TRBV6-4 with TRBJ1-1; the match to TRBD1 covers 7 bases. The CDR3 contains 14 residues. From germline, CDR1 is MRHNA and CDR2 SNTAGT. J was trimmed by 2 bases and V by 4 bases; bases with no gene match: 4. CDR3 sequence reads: CASSADRANTEAFF. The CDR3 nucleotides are TGTGCCAGCAGTGCCGACAGGGCAAACACTGAAGCTTTCTTT.

This CDR3 is CASSHGLEMARTDTQYF. The CDR3 DNA sequence: TGTGCCAGCAGCCATGGACTAGAAATGGCTCGCACAGATACGCAGTATTTT. This chain connects TRBV5-6 to TRBJ2-3; 7 bases match TRBD2. CDR1 SGHDT and CDR2 YYEEEE come from the germline V gene. J gave up 1 base and V 4 bases, and 12 bases lay outside the gene matches. This CDR3 has 17 amino acids.

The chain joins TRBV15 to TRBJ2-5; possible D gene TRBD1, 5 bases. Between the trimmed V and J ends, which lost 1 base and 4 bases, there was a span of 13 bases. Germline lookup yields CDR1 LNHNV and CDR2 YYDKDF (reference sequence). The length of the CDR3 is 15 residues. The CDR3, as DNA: TGTGCCACCAGCAGAGGTGGGGCGCCTAGAGAGACCCAGTACTTC. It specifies CATSRGGAPRETQYF.

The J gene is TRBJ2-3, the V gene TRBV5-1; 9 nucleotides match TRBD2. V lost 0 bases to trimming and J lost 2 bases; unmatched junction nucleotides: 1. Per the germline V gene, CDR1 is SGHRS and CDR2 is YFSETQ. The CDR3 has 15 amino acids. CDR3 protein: CASSLGLADTDTQYF. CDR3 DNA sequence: TGCGCCAGCAGCTTGGGACTAGCGGACACAGATACGCAGTATTTT.

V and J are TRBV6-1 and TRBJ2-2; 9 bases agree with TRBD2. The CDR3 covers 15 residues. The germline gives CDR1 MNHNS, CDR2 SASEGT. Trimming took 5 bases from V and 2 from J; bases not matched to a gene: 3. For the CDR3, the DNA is TGTGCCAGCAGTATTAGCGGGAGAAACACCGGGGAGCTGTTTTTT. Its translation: CASSISGRNTGELFF.

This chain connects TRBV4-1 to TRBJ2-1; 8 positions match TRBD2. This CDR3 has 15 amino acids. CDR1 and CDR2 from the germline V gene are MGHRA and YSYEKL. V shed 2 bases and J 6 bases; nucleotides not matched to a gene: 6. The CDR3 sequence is CASSQIFREGNEQFF. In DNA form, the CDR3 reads TGCGCCAGCAGCCAAATCTTTCGGGAGGGCAATGAGCAGTTCTTC.

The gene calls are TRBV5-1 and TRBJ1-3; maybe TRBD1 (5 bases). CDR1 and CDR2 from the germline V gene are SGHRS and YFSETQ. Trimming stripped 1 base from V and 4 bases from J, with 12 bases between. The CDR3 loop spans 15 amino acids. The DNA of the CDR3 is TGCGCCAGCAGCTTGCCAGGGTTGCCCGGAAACACCATATATTTT. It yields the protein CASSLPGLPGNTIYF.

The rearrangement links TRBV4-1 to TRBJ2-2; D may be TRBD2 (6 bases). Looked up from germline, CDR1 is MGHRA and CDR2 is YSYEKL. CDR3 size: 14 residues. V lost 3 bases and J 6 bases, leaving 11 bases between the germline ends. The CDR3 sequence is CASSQGRPAGELFF. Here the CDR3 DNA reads TGCGCCAGCAGCCAGGGGAGGCCCGCCGGGGAGCTGTTTTTT.

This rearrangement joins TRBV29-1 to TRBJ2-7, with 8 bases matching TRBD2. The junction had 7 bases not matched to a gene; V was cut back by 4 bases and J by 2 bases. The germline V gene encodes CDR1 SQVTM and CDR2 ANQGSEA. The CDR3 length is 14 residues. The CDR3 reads CSVVTSGPPYEQYF. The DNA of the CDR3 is TGCAGCGTTGTCACTAGCGGACCACCCTACGAGCAGTACTTC.

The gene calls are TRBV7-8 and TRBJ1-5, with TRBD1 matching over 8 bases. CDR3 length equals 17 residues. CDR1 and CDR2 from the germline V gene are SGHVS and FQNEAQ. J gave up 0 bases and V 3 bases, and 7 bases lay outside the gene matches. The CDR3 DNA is TGTGCCAGCAGCTTCCGGGACAGGAGGTTTAGCAATCAGCCCCAGCATTTT. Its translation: CASSFRDRRFSNQPQHF.

CDR3 residues: CASSIQGGSYEQYF. The DNA for the CDR3 is TGTGCCAGTAGTATCCAGGGGGGTTCCTACGAGCAGTACTTC. This chain joins TRBV19 and TRBJ2-7; a weak D match, TRBD1 (7 bases). The V end was cut by 3 bases, the J end by 1 base, with 10 bases between. Germline assignment: CDR1 LNHDA and CDR2 SQIVND (reference sequence). The CDR3 contains 14 residues.

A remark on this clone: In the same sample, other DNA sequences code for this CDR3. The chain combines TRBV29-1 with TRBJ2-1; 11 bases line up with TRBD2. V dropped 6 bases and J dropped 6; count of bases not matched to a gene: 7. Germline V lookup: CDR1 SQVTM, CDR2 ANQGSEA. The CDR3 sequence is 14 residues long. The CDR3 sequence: CSVRRLAGPNEQFF. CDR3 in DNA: TGCAGCGTCCGACGACTAGCGGGACCCAATGAGCAGTTCTTC.

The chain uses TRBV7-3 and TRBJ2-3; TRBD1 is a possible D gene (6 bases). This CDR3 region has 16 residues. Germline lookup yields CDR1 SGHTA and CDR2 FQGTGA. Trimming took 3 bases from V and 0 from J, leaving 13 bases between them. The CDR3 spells CASSFLGQTSTDTQYF. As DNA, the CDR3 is TGTGCCAGCAGCTTCCTCGGACAGACTAGCACAGATACGCAGTATTTT.